This TCR beta chain was profiled in a study of blood T cell repertoires in COVID-19. Background on the study: Some COVID-19 samples were acute and others convalescent; all came from the United States, Italy and Spain. From T cells, B-cell-depleted T cells, or PBMCs came the material, which was cDNA or gDNA.

The method was immunoSEQ multiplex PCR; TCRdb's version includes in-frame clones alone and lacks a portion of them. The data show 250,000 to 300,000 clones, approximately 80% seen once. Unmatched junction bases numbered 7, after V lost 2 bases and J lost 6 bases. The CDR3 is 16 residues long. Germline values: CDR1 MNHNS, CDR2 SASEGT. The source material was peripheral blood. The clonotype was recovered from an older woman with active or convalescent COVID-19. The chain links TRBV6-1 to TRBJ1-4; 9 nucleotides agree with TRBD1. The CDR3 spells CASSEYEDRGYEKLFF. The CDR3 nucleotides read TGTGCCAGCAGTGAATATGAGGACAGGGGTTATGAAAAACTGTTTTTT.